The 28 T cell receptor beta chains below come from one sample, sequenced in a study of blood T cell repertoires in COVID-19. This table comes from immunoSEQ multiplex PCR, and its TCRdb copy is limited to in-frame clones, with some not included. The sample has a few hundred thousand clones; roughly nine tenths are singletons. Sequenced input: peripheral blood. The receptors stem from a woman in her forties or fifties with acute or convalescent COVID-19.

This clone was recorded once. The rearrangement joins TRBV29-1 to TRBJ2-2; 10 bases agree with TRBD2. V was pared by 1 base and J by 3 bases, with 8 bases of the junction left unmatched. Germline CDR1 is SQVTM and CDR2 is ANQGSEA. This CDR3 region has 17 residues. The CDR3 spells CSVEVWLAGVDTGELFF. CDR3 sequence (DNA): TGCAGCGTTGAAGTTTGGCTAGCGGGAGTTGACACCGGGGAGCTGTTTTTT.

V gene TRBV30 combines with J gene TRBJ1-1, with 9 nucleotides matching TRBD1. CDR1 is GTSNPN, CDR2 SVGIG, per germline (reference sequence). The V segment lost 8 bases and the J segment 3 bases; nucleotides outside the gene matches: 10. The CDR3 is made up of 14 amino acids. The CDR3: CAAGTGKFDTEAFF. The CDR3 nucleotides read TGTGCCGCAGGGACAGGGAAATTTGACACTGAAGCTTTCTTT.

This clone was seen just once. This chain connects TRBV30 to TRBJ1-1; 8 bases align to TRBD1. Germline CDR1 reads GTSNPN; CDR2 reads SVGIG (reference sequence). Losses at the gene ends were 6 bases for V and 0 bases for J; bases not matched to a gene: 6. The CDR3 covers 14 residues. The CDR3 is CACDRGLLNTEAFF. The CDR3 DNA sequence: TGTGCCTGTGACAGGGGCCTACTGAACACTGAAGCTTTCTTT.

This chain uses TRBV7-2 with TRBJ1-1; unclear D gene. The germline V gene has CDR1 SGHTA and CDR2 FQGNSA. Trimming removed 2 bases from V and 10 bases from J, with 17 bases in between. There are 14 residues in the CDR3. CDR3: CASSLSKLEAAAFF. The CDR3 nucleotides are TGTGCCAGCAGCTTAAGTAAACTAGAGGCGGCAGCTTTCTTT.

This rearrangement joins TRBV6-5 to TRBJ1-2, with D perhaps matching TRBD1 (6 bases). Germline CDR1 and CDR2: MNHEY and SVGAGI. V shed 2 bases and J shed 8 bases, with 21 bases lying between them. The CDR3 totals 16 residues. DNA of the CDR3: TGTGCCAGCAGTTACGGCCCAAGCATGGGGGCGCAGGGCTACACCTTC. Translating it yields CASSYGPSMGAQGYTF.

V and J are TRBV29-1 and TRBJ1-3; 7 bases map to TRBD1. Germline V gives CDR1 SQVTM, CDR2 ANQGSEA. Trimming removed 4 bases from V and 3 bases from J; junction bases left unmatched: 3. The CDR3 runs to 13 residues. CDR3 in DNA: TGCAGCGTTGCAAGGGGGCTTGGAAACACCATATATTTT. Amino acid sequence: CSVARGLGNTIYF.

The genes are TRBV5-4 and TRBJ2-7; 9 nucleotides align to TRBD1. The J segment lost 4 bases and the V segment lost 6 bases, leaving 11 bases of the junction unmatched. CDR1 is SGHNT, CDR2 YYREEE, per germline (reference sequence). The length of the CDR3 is 15 residues. The CDR3 sequence is CASTPGQGFVYEQYF. As DNA, the CDR3 is TGTGCCAGCACCCCGGGACAGGGTTTCGTTTACGAGCAGTACTTC.

This chain joins TRBV7-2 and TRBJ1-1; TRBD1 agrees at 7 bases. After removal of 4 bases from V and 4 bases from J, the junction contained 6 bases not matched to a gene. This CDR3 comprises 14 residues. Per germline, CDR1 SGHTA and CDR2 FQGNSA. The CDR3 DNA sequence: TGTGCCAGCAGCTCAAGGGGGCGCATCACTGAAGCTTTCTTT. Translating gives CASSSRGRITEAFF.

In regard to this clone: The sample has other DNA sequences that encode this CDR3 too. This rearrangement joins TRBV30 to TRBJ1-2, with D unresolved. Germline values: CDR1 GTSNPN, CDR2 SVGIG (reference sequence). V was pared by 2 bases and J by 5 bases, with 6 bases between. The CDR3 covers 11 residues. CDR3: CAWSTGYGYTF. The CDR3 bases are TGTGCCTGGAGTACCGGTTATGGCTACACCTTC. Full variable domain (missing parts from reference TRBV30 and TRBJ1-2): SQTIHQWPATLVQPVGSPLSLECTVEGTSNPNLYWYRQAAGRGLQLLFYSVGIGQISSEVPQNLSASRPQDRQFILSSKKLLLSDSGFYLCAWSTGYGYTFGSGTRLTVV.

This chain joins TRBV19 and TRBJ2-6; TRBD1 agrees at 9 bases. V was clipped by 7 bases and J by 0 bases; unmatched bases: 7. The germline gives CDR1 LNHDA, CDR2 SQIVND (reference sequence). The CDR3 spans 17 residues. The CDR3 protein is CASTWTGAYSGANVLTF. The CDR3 coding sequence is TGTGCCAGTACCTGGACAGGGGCGTACTCTGGGGCCAACGTCCTGACTTTC.

The chain has TRBV2 and TRBJ2-7, with a possible D match to TRBD1 (6 bases). There are 14 residues in the CDR3. CDR1 is SNHLY and CDR2 is FYNNEI in the germline V gene. Trimming took 8 bases from V and 3 from J, leaving 17 bases between them. The chain's CDR3 is CASQPQGQHYEQYF. The CDR3, as DNA: TGTGCCAGCCAGCCTCAGGGGCAGCACTACGAGCAGTACTTC.

The chain employs TRBV10-2 and TRBJ1-1; 11 bases are a match to TRBD1. After removal of 3 bases from V and 13 bases from J, the junction contained 4 bases not matched to a gene. Germline-derived CDR1 and CDR2 are WSHSY and SAAADI. The CDR3 is made up of 12 amino acids. The CDR3 nucleotides are TGCGCCAGCAGTGATTCGGGACAGGGGGTTTTCTTT. Amino acid sequence: CASSDSGQGVFF.

The chain joins TRBV13 to TRBJ2-3; maybe TRBD2 (6 bases). The CDR3 has 13 residues. Between the trimmed V and J ends, which lost 3 bases and 4 bases, there was a span of 8 bases. Germline-derived CDR1 and CDR2 are PRHDT and FYEKMQ (reference sequence). The CDR3 loop reads CASSFGGADTQYF. As DNA, the CDR3 is TGTGCCAGCAGCTTCGGCGGGGCAGATACGCAGTATTTT.

The V and J genes are TRBV6-6 and TRBJ2-5; TRBD2 is a possible D gene (5 bases). This CDR3 has 11 amino acids. V shed 6 bases and J shed 3 bases, with 5 bases lying between them. Germline values: CDR1 MNHNY, CDR2 SVGAGI (reference sequence). CDR3 loop: CASRREETQYF. The CDR3 DNA reads as TGTGCCAGCAGGCGGGAAGAGACCCAGTACTTC.

The genes are TRBV7-2 and TRBJ2-1, with 10 nucleotides matching TRBD2. The V segment lost 6 bases and the J segment 2 bases; nucleotides outside the gene matches: 7. This CDR3 region has 16 residues. Germline CDR1 and CDR2: SGHTA and FQGNSA. CDR3 in DNA: TGTGCCAGCAGTCCTCGACTAGCGGGCCCCTACAATGAGCAGTTCTTC. Encoded protein: CASSPRLAGPYNEQFF.

This chain links TRBV7-6 with TRBJ2-1; 13 bases align to TRBD2. Germline loops: CDR1 SGHVS, CDR2 FNYEAQ. J gave up 6 bases and V 5 bases, and 4 bases lay outside the gene matches. This CDR3 is 15 amino acids long. CDR3 sequence: CASSNGLAGVNEQFF. The CDR3 DNA reads TGTGCCAGCAGCAACGGACTAGCGGGAGTCAATGAGCAGTTCTTC.

The V call is TRBV27, the J call TRBJ1-2; D gene ambiguous. This CDR3 is built from 16 residues. The V and J ends lost 8 bases and 4 bases respectively, with 23 bases between them. The germline V gene encodes CDR1 MNHEY and CDR2 SMNVEV (reference sequence). Written as DNA, the CDR3 is TGTGCCAGCGGTTACTACGGGAAGATCGGTGGCTATGGCTACACCTTC. Translated, it gives CASGYYGKIGGYGYTF.

The V gene is TRBV24-1, the J gene TRBJ2-1; TRBD1 agrees at 12 bases. Germline values: CDR1 KGHDR, CDR2 SFDVKD. The V and J ends lost 5 bases and 6 bases, in that order; junction bases with no gene match: 4. The CDR3 consists of 15 residues. CDR3 in amino acids: CATSAGTGGGNEQFF. DNA of the CDR3: TGTGCCACCAGTGCCGGGACAGGGGGCGGCAATGAGCAGTTCTTC.

The chain combines TRBV7-8 with TRBJ2-1; 12 bases line up with TRBD1. This CDR3 spans 15 amino acids. CDR1 and CDR2 (germline): SGHVS, FQNEAQ. After removal of 6 bases from V and 5 bases from J, the junction contained 5 bases not matched to a gene. The DNA for the CDR3 is TGTGCCAGCAGAACGGGACAGGGGGCGAACAATGAGCAGTTCTTC. Translating it yields CASRTGQGANNEQFF.

V is TRBV9 and J is TRBJ2-2, with a tentative D call TRBD2 (6 bases). The CDR3 contains 15 residues. From germline, CDR1 is SGDLS and CDR2 YYNGEE. The V and J ends lost 0 bases and 1 base respectively, with 7 bases between them. CDR3: CASSVVGGNTGELFF. The CDR3 region has the DNA TGTGCCAGCAGCGTAGTCGGGGGGAACACCGGGGAGCTGTTTTTT.

The chain uses TRBV5-1 and TRBJ2-7; D unresolved. V gave up 5 bases and J gave up 0 bases, with 15 bases separating them. From germline, CDR1 is SGHRS and CDR2 YFSETQ. The CDR3 covers 15 residues. The CDR3 loop reads CASRYAPESSYEQYF. CDR3 DNA: TGCGCCAGCAGATACGCCCCGGAGTCCTCCTACGAGCAGTACTTC.

This clone is a singleton in its sample. The V call is TRBV7-2, the J call TRBJ2-1, with a weak D call TRBD2 (6 bases). Germline V lookup: CDR1 SGHTA, CDR2 FQGNSA. The CDR3 runs to 16 residues. V was clipped by 1 base and J by 4 bases, with 14 bases between them. The CDR3, as DNA: TGTGCCAGCAGCTTAGTCCCGACCGCGGGGTACAATGAGCAGTTCTTC. Translation gives CASSLVPTAGYNEQFF.

In its sample, this clone was seen once. The chain carries TRBV9 and TRBJ1-1, with D hard to call. The CDR3 extends over 14 amino acids. Germline-derived CDR1 and CDR2 are SGDLS and YYNGEE. V lost 3 bases and J 5 bases, leaving 14 bases between the germline ends. CDR3 sequence (DNA): TGTGCCAGCAGCGCGCAGTGGCCGGGGACTGAAGCTTTCTTT. As protein: CASSAQWPGTEAFF. Filled out from reference TRBV9 and TRBJ1-1, the complete variable domain reads DSGVTQTPKHLITATGQRVTLRCSPRSGDLSVYWYQQSLDQGLQFLIQYYNGEERAKGNILERFSAQQFPDLHSELNLSSLELGDSALYFCASSAQWPGTEAFFGQGTRLTVV.

The chain couples TRBV6-6 to TRBJ2-7; D might be TRBD1 (7 bases). Trimming left V 6 bases short and J 2 bases short, with 17 bases between. The germline gives CDR1 MNHNY, CDR2 SVGAGI (reference sequence). The CDR3 covers 15 residues. The CDR3 here is CASSYGRGGPYEQYF. The CDR3 region has the DNA TGTGCCAGCAGCTACGGGAGAGGGGGCCCCTACGAGCAGTACTTC.

This chain links TRBV6-2 or TRBV6-3 with TRBJ2-1, with 9 positions matching TRBD2. CDR1 MNHEY and CDR2 SVGEGT come from the germline V gene. CDR3 length: 14 amino acids. Trimming took 8 bases from V and 2 from J; bases not matched to a gene: 4. The CDR3 DNA sequence: TGTGCCAGCGGCCTAGCGGGAACCTACAATGAGCAGTTCTTC. Translating gives CASGLAGTYNEQFF.

This sequence joins TRBV5-1 and TRBJ2-5, with 7 bases aligning to TRBD2. The CDR3 runs to 14 residues. Looked up from germline, CDR1 is SGHRS and CDR2 is YFSETQ. The V gene end was trimmed by 5 bases and the J gene end by 1 base; junction bases not matched to a gene: 5. CDR3 bases: TGCGCCAGCAGGCCGACTAGCCGCCAAGAGACCCAGTACTTC. As protein: CASRPTSRQETQYF. Drawing the rest from reference TRBV5-1 and TRBJ2-5, the complete variable domain is KAGVTQTPRYLIKTRGQQVTLSCSPISGHRSVSWYQQTPGQGLQFLFEYFSETQRNKGNFPGRFSGRQFSNSRSEMNVSTLELGDSALYLCASRPTSRQETQYFGPGTRLLVL.

This clone was counted once. V and J are TRBV6-5 and TRBJ2-2; D might be TRBD2 (6 bases). CDR1 is MNHEY and CDR2 is SVGAGI in the germline V gene. V was pared by 7 bases and J by 5 bases, with 17 bases between. CDR3 length equals 15 residues. DNA of the CDR3: TGTGCCAGCAACAAAGGCGGGGTGGTAACCGGGGAGCTGTTTTTT. Translating it yields CASNKGGVVTGELFF.

This chain connects TRBV14 to TRBJ2-4, with 7 bases identical to TRBD2. The CDR3 sequence is 16 residues long. Germline CDR1 is SGHDN and CDR2 is FVKESK. The ends lost 1 base at V and 3 bases at J; junction bases unmatched: 6. CDR3: CASSQGAGEGKNIQYF. The CDR3 coding sequence is TGTGCCAGCAGCCAAGGGGCGGGAGAGGGCAAAAACATTCAGTACTTC.